A single sample is the source of the 30 T cell receptor beta chains below, sequenced in a study of blood T cell repertoires in COVID-19. Here immunoSEQ multiplex PCR was the method, and the copy in TCRdb shows in-frame clones only, minus some. The data show about 140,000 clones, with over 80% seen just once and 9.5% to 11% held by the top ten. The sequenced sample consisted of peripheral blood. These receptors were taken from a woman of 80 years or more with acute or convalescent COVID-19.

DNA of the CDR3: TGTGCCAGCAGCACGGGACTAGGAACCTACAATGAGCAGTTCTTC. Protein: CASSTGLGTYNEQFF. The rearrangement uses TRBV7-2 and TRBJ2-1; 8 bases align to TRBD2. Germline V gene data show CDR1 as SGHTA and CDR2 as FQGNSA. This CDR3 contains 15 residues. With 5 bases clipped from V and 2 bases from J, the junction kept 5 bases outside the gene matches.

The chain recombines TRBV3-1 (or the pseudogene TRBV3-2) with TRBJ1-4; possible D gene TRBD1, 6 bases. This CDR3 is 14 amino acids long. Deletions cut 0 bases from V and 8 bases from J, with 10 bases between. CDR1 is LGHDT and CDR2 is YNNKEL in the germline V gene (reference sequence). The CDR3 reads CASSQDRGNEKLFF. CDR3 coding DNA: TGTGCCAGCAGCCAAGACAGGGGAAACGAAAAACTGTTTTTT.

The chain has TRBV3-1 (or the pseudogene TRBV3-2) and TRBJ2-2; 7 bases are shared with TRBD1. From germline, CDR1 is LGHDT and CDR2 YNNKEL (reference sequence). V trimming: 4 bases; J trimming: 0 bases; junction bases outside the gene matches: 11. The CDR3 sequence is 18 residues long. DNA of the CDR3: TGTGCCAGCAGCCGGTCCACCTTGAGGGGGCCGAACACCGGGGAGCTGTTTTTT. Protein: CASSRSTLRGPNTGELFF.

The J gene is TRBJ1-5, the V gene TRBV28, with D perhaps TRBD1 (5 bases). The CDR3 has 15 residues. V lost 8 bases, J lost 7 bases, and 21 bases lay in between. Per germline, CDR1 MDHEN and CDR2 SYDVKM. The CDR3 DNA reads as TGTGCCAGCTCCCGGGGGGGAGGGGCTGGCCAGCCCCAGCATTTT. Its protein product is CASSRGGGAGQPQHF.

This rearrangement joins TRBV15 to TRBJ1-6; D call uncertain. The V and J ends lost 0 bases and 9 bases respectively, with 12 bases between them. Germline V gene data show CDR1 as LNHNV and CDR2 as YYDKDF (reference sequence). The length of the CDR3 is 15 residues. The CDR3 DNA reads as TGTGCCACCAGCAGAGATCGGGTGGACTTTTCACCCCTCCACTTT. Translated, it gives CATSRDRVDFSPLHF.

This clone was seen just once. The genes are TRBV5-1 and TRBJ2-3, with D perhaps TRBD1 (5 bases). This CDR3 has 16 amino acids. Trimming took 0 bases from V and 4 from J, leaving 15 bases between them. From germline, CDR1 is SGHRS and CDR2 YFSETQ. As DNA, the CDR3 is TGCGCCAGCAGCTTGGCCCCGGACACCCTTCCAGATACGCAGTATTTT. As protein: CASSLAPDTLPDTQYF.

As for this clone: Other DNA sequences in this sample translate to the same CDR3. The chain has TRBV9 and TRBJ1-1, with D unresolved. CDR1 is SGDLS, CDR2 YYNGEE, per germline. The germline V and J ends were trimmed by 0 bases and 0 bases, with 6 bases remaining between them. The CDR3 runs to 14 residues. CDR3 DNA sequence: TGTGCCAGCAGCGTAGCAGGTATGAACACTGAAGCTTTCTTT. Its translation: CASSVAGMNTEAFF.

The chain combines TRBV6-6 with TRBJ1-6, with D hard to call. The CDR3 has 13 residues. The germline V gene has CDR1 MNHNY and CDR2 SVGAGI (reference sequence). V was cut by 7 bases and J by 5 bases, with 9 bases left in between. CDR3 nucleotide sequence: TGTGCCAGCACCATAACGGATAATTCACCCCTCCACTTT. Its translation is CASTITDNSPLHF.

The CDR3 DNA is TGTGCCAGCAGCCTTGGACAGGCGTTAAACTATGGCTACACCTTC. Protein: CASSLGQALNYGYTF. The chain recombines TRBV28 with TRBJ1-2; the match to TRBD1 covers 7 bases. Germline V lookup: CDR1 MDHEN, CDR2 SYDVKM. This CDR3 is built from 15 residues. V lost 6 bases and J lost 2; bases outside the gene matches: 9.

This clone is a singleton in its sample. The DNA for the CDR3 is TGTGCCAGCAGTTACTATCTGGGGCGGAACACTGAAGCTTTCTTT. Amino acids: CASSYYLGRNTEAFF. This sequence joins TRBV6-5 and TRBJ1-1; possibly TRBD1 for D (5 bases). The CDR3 is made up of 15 amino acids. Between the trimmed V and J ends, which lost 1 base and 1 base, there was a span of 10 bases. The germline V gene encodes CDR1 MNHEY and CDR2 SVGAGI.

The chain couples TRBV7-2 to TRBJ2-2; TRBD2 might be the D (6 bases). V was clipped by 7 bases and J by 4 bases, with 19 bases between them. This CDR3 is 16 amino acids long. Per germline, CDR1 SGHTA and CDR2 FQGNSA. CDR3 DNA: TGTGCCAGCACCTCCACTGGCCGGGGGAGCACCGGGGAGCTGTTTTTT. This encodes CASTSTGRGSTGELFF.

The chain joins TRBV10-2 to TRBJ1-1; the D is unclear. Germline CDR1 and CDR2: WSHSY and SAAADI. The CDR3 has 11 amino acids. Trimming cost V 6 bases and J 7 bases, with 9 bases left between them. The CDR3 DNA reads as TGCGCCAGCAGACAGAACCGTGAAGCTTTCTTT. It specifies CASRQNREAFF.

This clone was detected a few times. The rearrangement uses TRBV7-9 and TRBJ2-7; D unclear. CDR1 is SEHNR and CDR2 is FQNEAQ in the germline V gene (reference sequence). Trimming took off 5 bases at V and 3 bases at J, with 8 bases between the two ends. The length of the CDR3 is 12 residues. The chain's CDR3 is CASSGDIYEQYF. DNA for the CDR3: TGTGCCAGCAGCGGTGACATCTACGAGCAGTACTTC.

The CDR3 region is CASRSTANTEAFF. The CDR3 DNA follows: TGTGCCAGCAGGTCGACAGCGAACACTGAAGCTTTCTTT. The chain uses TRBV6-5 and TRBJ1-1; a possible D gene is TRBD1 (5 bases). The CDR3 consists of 13 residues. Trimming took 6 bases from V and 1 from J, leaving 9 bases between them. Germline lookup yields CDR1 MNHEY and CDR2 SVGAGI.

V gene TRBV11-2 combines with J gene TRBJ2-1; no reliable D call. Germline lookup yields CDR1 SGHAT and CDR2 FQNNGV. CDR3 length: 13 residues. V dropped 1 base and J dropped 6 bases, with 7 bases sitting between them. This CDR3 reads CASSLGLPNEQFF. CDR3 DNA sequence: TGTGCCAGCAGCTTAGGACTCCCCAATGAGCAGTTCTTC.

CDR3 amino acids: CASSYSFGGGSEAFF. For the CDR3, the DNA is TGTGCCAGCAGTTACTCGTTTGGGGGCGGCTCTGAAGCTTTCTTT. The chain uses TRBV6-5 and TRBJ1-1, with D perhaps TRBD1 (6 bases). This CDR3 spans 15 amino acids. Trimming stripped 0 bases from V and 6 bases from J, with 14 bases between. From germline, CDR1 is MNHEY and CDR2 SVGAGI.

This clone was observed a single time. The V call is TRBV7-2, the J call TRBJ1-2, with D tentatively TRBD1 (6 bases). V was pared by 5 bases and J by 5 bases, with 24 bases between. Looked up from germline, CDR1 is SGHTA and CDR2 is FQGNSA. The CDR3 consists of 17 residues. CDR3 bases: TGTGCCAGCAGCCCCCGCGTAGGACAGCTCTCATCATATGGCTACACCTTC. This encodes CASSPRVGQLSSYGYTF.

V usage is TRBV6-5 and J usage is TRBJ2-7; TRBD1 matches 9 bases. With V trimmed by 7 bases and J by 0 bases, 4 bases remained unmatched. The CDR3 sequence is 14 residues long. Germline V gene lookup returns CDR1 MNHEY and CDR2 SVGAGI. CDR3 protein: CASKWDRDSYEQYF. CDR3 in DNA: TGTGCCAGCAAATGGGACAGGGACTCCTACGAGCAGTACTTC.

The chain joins TRBV27 to TRBJ1-1, with TRBD1 matching over 8 bases. CDR1 and CDR2 from the germline V gene are MNHEY and SMNVEV (reference sequence). Trimming took 5 bases from V and 5 from J; bases not matched to a gene: 7. This CDR3 is 14 amino acids long. The CDR3 coding sequence is TGTGCCAGCAGTGGCAGGGGGCGAAGTACTGAAGCTTTCTTT. Residues: CASSGRGRSTEAFF.

The rearrangement links TRBV29-1 to TRBJ2-3; 10 nucleotides align to TRBD2. Unmatched junction bases numbered 5, after V lost 5 bases and J lost 3 bases. The V gene's germline CDR1 is SQVTM and CDR2 ANQGSEA. The CDR3 sequence is 14 residues long. The CDR3 nucleotides are TGCAGCGTTACGTCTAGCGGGGGTACAGATACGCAGTATTTT. Translating it yields CSVTSSGGTDTQYF.

The chain carries TRBV2 and TRBJ1-1; 9 nucleotides agree with TRBD1. CDR1 SNHLY and CDR2 FYNNEI come from the germline V gene. The CDR3 runs to 14 residues. The trim removed 6 bases at V and 4 bases at J, leaving 6 bases unmatched. DNA for the CDR3: TGTGCCAGCAGGCAGACAGGGGGATTCACTGAAGCTTTCTTT. Translating it yields CASRQTGGFTEAFF. Complete variable domain (other parts from reference TRBV2 and TRBJ1-1): EPEVTQTPSHQVTQMGQEVILRCVPISNHLYFYWYRQILGQKVEFLVSFYNNEISEKSEIFDDQFSVERPDGSNFTLKIRSTKLEDSAMYFCASRQTGGFTEAFFGQGTRLTVV.

The chain combines TRBV9 with TRBJ2-5; D might be TRBD1 (6 bases). Germline V gene data show CDR1 as SGDLS and CDR2 as YYNGEE. The CDR3 runs 14 residues. Trimming cost V 2 bases and J 1 base, with 9 bases left between them. The CDR3 loop is CASSVGQTQETQYF. In DNA, the CDR3 is TGTGCCAGCAGCGTCGGACAGACCCAAGAGACCCAGTACTTC.

This clone was seen a few times. The rearrangement uses TRBV30 and TRBJ1-2; no reliable D call. The ends were cut back, 4 bases at V and 4 bases at J, with 10 bases in the middle. The CDR3 has 12 residues. Germline values: CDR1 GTSNPN, CDR2 SVGIG (reference sequence). CDR3 loop: CAWTPGSYGYTF. CDR3 in DNA: TGTGCCTGGACCCCGGGGAGCTATGGCTACACCTTC.

The rearrangement joins TRBV9 to TRBJ1-4, with D perhaps TRBD1 (6 bases). Germline lookup yields CDR1 SGDLS and CDR2 YYNGEE. Trimming left V 5 bases short and J 6 bases short, with 17 bases between. CDR3 size: 15 residues. The CDR3 spells CASSKEGQMDEKLFF. CDR3 coding DNA: TGTGCCAGCAGTAAAGAAGGACAGATGGATGAAAAACTGTTTTTT.

This clone was detected only a few times. V and J are TRBV19 and TRBJ1-5, with D hard to call. The germline V and J ends were trimmed by 2 bases and 3 bases, with 11 bases remaining between them. The CDR3 is made up of 15 amino acids. Per germline, CDR1 LNHDA and CDR2 SQIVND (reference sequence). In DNA form, the CDR3 reads TGTGCCAGTAGTATATTAGAGAGCGCCAATCAGCCCCAGCATTTT. Amino acids: CASSILESANQPQHF.

The chain links TRBV19 to TRBJ2-1; D perhaps matches TRBD2 (5 bases). V was pared by 6 bases and J by 0 bases, with 15 bases between. Per the germline V gene, CDR1 is LNHDA and CDR2 is SQIVND (reference sequence). The CDR3 is 16 amino acids. CDR3 DNA sequence: TGTGCCAGTAGGGGGATGGACTCTAGCTCCTACAATGAGCAGTTCTTC. It specifies CASRGMDSSSYNEQFF.

The chain couples TRBV10-3 to TRBJ1-3, with a tentative D call TRBD1 (5 bases). Trimming cost V 7 bases and J 0 bases, with 10 bases left between them. There are 14 residues in the CDR3. CDR1 is ENHRY, CDR2 SYGVKD, per germline. The CDR3 here is CAITTDSSGNTIYF. The CDR3 bases are TGTGCCATCACCACCGACAGCTCTGGAAACACCATATATTTT.

This chain links TRBV4-3 with TRBJ1-1; D may be TRBD1 (6 bases). Trimming took 4 bases from V and 5 from J, leaving 11 bases between them. The CDR3 length is 13 residues. From germline, CDR1 is LGHNA and CDR2 YSLEER. Here the CDR3 DNA reads TGCGCCAGCAGCCGGGACAAGGGTACTGAAGCTTTCTTT. As protein: CASSRDKGTEAFF.

V usage is TRBV7-9 and J usage is TRBJ2-1; 7 bases are a match to TRBD1. Germline-derived CDR1 and CDR2 are SEHNR and FQNEAQ (reference sequence). The CDR3 has 15 residues. V was clipped by 1 base and J by 7 bases; unmatched bases: 7. DNA for the CDR3: TGTGCCAGCAGCTTAGAGACAGGGTATTCGAATGAGCAGTTCTTC. This gives the protein CASSLETGYSNEQFF. The variable domain in full, completed from reference TRBV7-9 and TRBJ2-1, reads DTGVSQNPRHKITKRGQNVTFRCDPISEHNRLYWYRQTLGQGPEFLTYFQNEAQLEKSRLLSDRFSAERPKGSFSTLEIQRTEQGDSAMYLCASSLETGYSNEQFFGPGTRLTVL.

This clone was counted a few times. The gene calls are TRBV19 and TRBJ1-1; no definite D call. This CDR3 has 16 residues. Germline values: CDR1 LNHDA, CDR2 SQIVND (reference sequence). V was cut by 3 bases and J by 4 bases, with 18 bases left in between. In DNA form, the CDR3 reads TGTGCCAGTAGTATCACCCCTACGGGGTGGGCCACTGAAGCTTTCTTT. Translation gives CASSITPTGWATEAFF.